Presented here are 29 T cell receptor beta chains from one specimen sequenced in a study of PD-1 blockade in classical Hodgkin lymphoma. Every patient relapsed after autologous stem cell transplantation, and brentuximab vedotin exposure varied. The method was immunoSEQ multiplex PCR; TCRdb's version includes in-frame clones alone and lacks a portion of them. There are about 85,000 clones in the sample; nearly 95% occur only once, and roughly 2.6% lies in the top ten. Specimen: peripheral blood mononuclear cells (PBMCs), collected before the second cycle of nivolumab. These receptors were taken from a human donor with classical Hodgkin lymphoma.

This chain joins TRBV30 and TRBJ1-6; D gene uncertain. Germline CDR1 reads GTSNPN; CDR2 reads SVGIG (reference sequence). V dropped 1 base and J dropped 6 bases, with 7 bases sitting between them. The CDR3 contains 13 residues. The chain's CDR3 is CAWSDKSNSPLHF. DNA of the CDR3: TGTGCCTGGAGTGATAAGTCTAATTCACCCCTCCACTTT.

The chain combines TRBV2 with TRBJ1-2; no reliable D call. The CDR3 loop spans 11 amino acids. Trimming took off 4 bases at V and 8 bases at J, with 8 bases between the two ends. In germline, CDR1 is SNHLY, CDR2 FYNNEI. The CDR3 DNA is TGTGCCAGCAGTGCAAGAAGAGGCTACACCTTC. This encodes CASSARRGYTF.

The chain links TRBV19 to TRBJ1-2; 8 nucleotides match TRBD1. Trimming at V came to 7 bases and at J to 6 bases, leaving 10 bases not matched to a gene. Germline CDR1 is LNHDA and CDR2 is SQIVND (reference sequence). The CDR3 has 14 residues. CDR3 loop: CASNMPGQVHGYTF. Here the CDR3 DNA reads TGTGCCAGTAATATGCCGGGACAGGTGCATGGCTACACCTTC.

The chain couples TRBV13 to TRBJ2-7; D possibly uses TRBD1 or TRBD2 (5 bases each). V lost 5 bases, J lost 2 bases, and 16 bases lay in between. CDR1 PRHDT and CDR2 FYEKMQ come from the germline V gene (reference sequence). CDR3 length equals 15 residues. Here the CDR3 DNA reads TGTGCCAGCAGCATGCCGGGACGCCTCCCCTACGAGCAGTACTTC. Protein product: CASSMPGRLPYEQYF.

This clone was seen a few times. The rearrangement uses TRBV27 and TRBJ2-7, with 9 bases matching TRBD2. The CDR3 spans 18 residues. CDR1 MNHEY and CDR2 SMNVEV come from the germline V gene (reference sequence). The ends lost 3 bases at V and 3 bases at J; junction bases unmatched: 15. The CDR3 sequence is CASSFLSSVAGGHYEQYF. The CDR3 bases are TGTGCCAGCAGTTTTTTATCCTCCGTTGCGGGAGGGCACTACGAGCAGTACTTC.

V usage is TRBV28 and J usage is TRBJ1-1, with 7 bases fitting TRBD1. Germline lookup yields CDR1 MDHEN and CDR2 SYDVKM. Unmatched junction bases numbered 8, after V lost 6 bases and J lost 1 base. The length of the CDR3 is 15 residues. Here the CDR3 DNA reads TGTGCCAGCAGATACAGAGCAGGGGGGAACACTGAAGCTTTCTTT. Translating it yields CASRYRAGGNTEAFF.

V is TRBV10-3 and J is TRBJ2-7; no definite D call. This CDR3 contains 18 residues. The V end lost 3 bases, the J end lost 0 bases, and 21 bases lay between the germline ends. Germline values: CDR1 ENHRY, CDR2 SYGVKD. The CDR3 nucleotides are TGTGCCATCAGTGAAATTAGTTTCCTCCCCCATAGCTCCTACGAGCAGTACTTC. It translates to CAISEISFLPHSSYEQYF.

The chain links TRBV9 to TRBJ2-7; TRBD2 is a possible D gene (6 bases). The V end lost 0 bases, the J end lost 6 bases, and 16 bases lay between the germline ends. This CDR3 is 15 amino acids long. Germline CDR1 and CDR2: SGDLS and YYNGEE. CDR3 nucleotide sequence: TGTGCCAGCAGCGTAGACGGGACGGGGGTTCGCGAGCAGTACTTC. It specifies CASSVDGTGVREQYF. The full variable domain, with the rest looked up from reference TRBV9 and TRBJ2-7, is DSGVTQTPKHLITATGQRVTLRCSPRSGDLSVYWYQQSLDQGLQFLIQYYNGEERAKGNILERFSAQQFPDLHSELNLSSLELGDSALYFCASSVDGTGVREQYFGPGTRLTVT.

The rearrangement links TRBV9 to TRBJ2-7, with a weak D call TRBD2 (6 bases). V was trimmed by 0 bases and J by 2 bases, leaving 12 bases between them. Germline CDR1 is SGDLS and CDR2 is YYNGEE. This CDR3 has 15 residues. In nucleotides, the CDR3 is TGTGCCAGCAGCGTAGGACTAGGCCAAACCTACGAGCAGTACTTC. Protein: CASSVGLGQTYEQYF.

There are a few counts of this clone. CDR3 sequence reads: CASTDGLYGYTF. The CDR3 DNA reads as TGTGCCAGCACGGACGGGCTCTATGGCTACACCTTC. The V gene is TRBV25-1, the J gene TRBJ1-2; D call uncertain. This CDR3 has 12 residues. Germline V gives CDR1 MGHDK, CDR2 SYGVNS. Trimming cost V 7 bases and J 4 bases, with 10 bases left between them.

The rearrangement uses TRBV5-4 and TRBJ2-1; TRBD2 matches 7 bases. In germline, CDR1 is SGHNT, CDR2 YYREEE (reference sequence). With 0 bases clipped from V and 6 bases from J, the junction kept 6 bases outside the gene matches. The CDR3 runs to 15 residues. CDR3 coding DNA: TGTGCCAGCAGCTTGGGTGGGAGGGTTAGCAATGAGCAGTTCTTC. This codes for CASSLGGRVSNEQFF.

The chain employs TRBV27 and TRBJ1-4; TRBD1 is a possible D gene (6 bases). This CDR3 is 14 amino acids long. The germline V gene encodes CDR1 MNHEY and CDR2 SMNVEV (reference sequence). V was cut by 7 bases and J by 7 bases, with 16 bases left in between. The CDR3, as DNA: TGTGCCAGCAAAACGGACAGTTCTTTTGAAAAACTGTTTTTT. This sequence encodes CASKTDSSFEKLFF.

DNA for the CDR3: TGTGCCAGCAGGGGACTAGCGGGGGCCTACGAGCAGTACTTC. Translating it yields CASRGLAGAYEQYF. The V and J genes are TRBV27 and TRBJ2-7, with 14 bases aligning to TRBD2. This CDR3 has 14 residues. The V segment lost 6 bases and the J segment 2 bases; nucleotides outside the gene matches: 0. Germline V gene lookup returns CDR1 MNHEY and CDR2 SMNVEV (reference sequence).

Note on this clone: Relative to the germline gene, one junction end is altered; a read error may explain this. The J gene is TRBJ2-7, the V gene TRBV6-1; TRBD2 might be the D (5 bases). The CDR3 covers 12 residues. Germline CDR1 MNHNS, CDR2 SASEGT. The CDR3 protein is CATGGYSSEQYF. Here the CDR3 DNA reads TGTGCCACCGGCGGGTACTCCTCCGAGCAGTACTTC.

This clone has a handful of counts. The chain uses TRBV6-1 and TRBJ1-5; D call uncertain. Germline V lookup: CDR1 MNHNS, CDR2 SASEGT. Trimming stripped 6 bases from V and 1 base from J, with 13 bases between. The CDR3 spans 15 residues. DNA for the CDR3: TGTGCCAGCAGCGTACAGTGGCTCAGCAATCAGCCCCAGCATTTT. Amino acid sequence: CASSVQWLSNQPQHF.

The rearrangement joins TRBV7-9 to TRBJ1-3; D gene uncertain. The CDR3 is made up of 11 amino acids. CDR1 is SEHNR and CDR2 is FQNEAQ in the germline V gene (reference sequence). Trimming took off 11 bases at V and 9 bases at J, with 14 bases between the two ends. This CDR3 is CASLWNGTIYF. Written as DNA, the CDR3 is TGTGCCTCCCTTTGGAATGGCACCATATATTTT. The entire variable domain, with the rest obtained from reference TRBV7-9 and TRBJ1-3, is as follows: DTGVSQNPRHKITKRGQNVTFRCDPISEHNRLYWYRQTLGQGPEFLTYFQNEAQLEKSRLLSDRFSAERPKGSFSTLEIQRTEQGDSAMYLCASLWNGTIYFGEGSWLTVV.

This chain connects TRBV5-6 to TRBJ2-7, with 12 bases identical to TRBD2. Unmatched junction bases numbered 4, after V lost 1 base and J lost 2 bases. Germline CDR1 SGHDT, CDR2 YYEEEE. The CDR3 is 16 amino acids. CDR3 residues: CASSLSSGRATYEQYF. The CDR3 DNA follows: TGTGCCAGCAGCTTGTCTAGCGGGAGGGCCACCTACGAGCAGTACTTC.

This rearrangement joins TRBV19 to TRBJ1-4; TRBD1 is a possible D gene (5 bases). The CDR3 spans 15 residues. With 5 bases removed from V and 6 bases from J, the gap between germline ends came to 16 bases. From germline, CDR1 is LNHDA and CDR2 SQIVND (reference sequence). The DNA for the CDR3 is TGTGCCAGTAGTCGGGTTTGGGACGGAGATGAAAAACTGTTTTTT. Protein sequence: CASSRVWDGDEKLFF. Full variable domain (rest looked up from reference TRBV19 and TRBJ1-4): DGGITQSPKYLFRKEGQNVTLSCEQNLNHDAMYWYRQDPGQGLRLIYYSQIVNDFQKGDIAEGYSVSREKKESFPLTVTSAQKNPTAFYLCASSRVWDGDEKLFFGSGTQLSVL.

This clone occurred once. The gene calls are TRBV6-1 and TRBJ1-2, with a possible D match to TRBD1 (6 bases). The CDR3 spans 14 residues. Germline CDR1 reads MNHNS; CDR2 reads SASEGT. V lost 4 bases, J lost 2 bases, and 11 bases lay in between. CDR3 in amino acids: CASSAGTTNYGYTF. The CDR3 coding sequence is TGTGCCAGCAGTGCCGGGACAACGAACTATGGCTACACCTTC.

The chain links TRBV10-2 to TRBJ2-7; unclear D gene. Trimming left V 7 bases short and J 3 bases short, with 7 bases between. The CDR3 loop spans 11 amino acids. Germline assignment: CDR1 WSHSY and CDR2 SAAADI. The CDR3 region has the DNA TGCGCCAGCAAGGAGAACTACGAGCAGTACTTC. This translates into CASKENYEQYF.

CDR3 sequence: CASSSGRGQAGGPSEQYF. The CDR3 nucleotides read TGTGCCAGCAGTTCAGGGCGGGGGCAAGCGGGGGGACCCTCCGAGCAGTACTTC. The rearrangement uses TRBV27 and TRBJ2-7; TRBD2 matches 9 bases. V trimming: 4 bases; J trimming: 6 bases; junction bases outside the gene matches: 19. This CDR3 contains 18 residues. CDR1 and CDR2 from the germline V gene are MNHEY and SMNVEV (reference sequence).

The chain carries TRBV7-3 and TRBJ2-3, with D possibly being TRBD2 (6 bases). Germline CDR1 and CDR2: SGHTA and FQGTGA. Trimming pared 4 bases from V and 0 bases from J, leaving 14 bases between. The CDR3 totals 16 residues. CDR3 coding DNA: TGTGCCAGCAGCTCTGGGGAGGCGGTTAGCACAGATACGCAGTATTTT. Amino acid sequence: CASSSGEAVSTDTQYF. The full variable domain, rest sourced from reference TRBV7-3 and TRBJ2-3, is GAGVSQTPSNKVTEKGKYVELRCDPISGHTALYWYRQSLGQGPEFLIYFQGTGAADDSGLPNDRFFAVRPEGSVSTLKIQRTERGDSAVYLCASSSGEAVSTDTQYFGPGTRLTVL.

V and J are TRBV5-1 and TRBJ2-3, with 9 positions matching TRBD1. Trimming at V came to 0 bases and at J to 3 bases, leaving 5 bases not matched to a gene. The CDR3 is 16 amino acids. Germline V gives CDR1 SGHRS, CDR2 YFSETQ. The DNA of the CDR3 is TGCGCCAGCAGCTTGGCCCTGGGGACAGGGACAGATACGCAGTATTTT. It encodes CASSLALGTGTDTQYF.

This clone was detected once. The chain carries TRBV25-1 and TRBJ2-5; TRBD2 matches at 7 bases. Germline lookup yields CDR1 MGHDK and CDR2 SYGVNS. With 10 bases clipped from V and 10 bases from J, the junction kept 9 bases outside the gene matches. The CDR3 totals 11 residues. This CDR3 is CATKLGRGQYF. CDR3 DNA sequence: TGTGCCACCAAGCTAGGGAGGGGCCAGTACTTC.

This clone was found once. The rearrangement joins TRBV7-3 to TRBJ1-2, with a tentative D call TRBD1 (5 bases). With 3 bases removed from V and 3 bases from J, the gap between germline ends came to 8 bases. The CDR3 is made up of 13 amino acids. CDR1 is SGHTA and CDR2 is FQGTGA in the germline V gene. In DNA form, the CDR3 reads TGTGCCAGCAGCTTCTCAGGGTACTATGGCTACACCTTC. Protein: CASSFSGYYGYTF.

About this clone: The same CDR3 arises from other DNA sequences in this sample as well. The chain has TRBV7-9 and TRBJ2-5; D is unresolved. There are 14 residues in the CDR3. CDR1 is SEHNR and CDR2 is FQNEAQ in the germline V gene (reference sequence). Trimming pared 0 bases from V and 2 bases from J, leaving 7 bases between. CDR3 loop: CASSLAGVQETQYF. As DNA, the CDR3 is TGTGCCAGCAGCTTAGCCGGAGTTCAAGAGACCCAGTACTTC.

CDR3 DNA: TGTGCCAGCAGTTTAAGCTGGAACCCTTACAATGAGCAGTTCTTC. It translates to CASSLSWNPYNEQFF. The chain has TRBV27 and TRBJ2-1; D uncertain. Germline CDR1 MNHEY, CDR2 SMNVEV (reference sequence). The CDR3 is made up of 15 amino acids. V lost 2 bases and J 4 bases, leaving 12 bases between the germline ends.

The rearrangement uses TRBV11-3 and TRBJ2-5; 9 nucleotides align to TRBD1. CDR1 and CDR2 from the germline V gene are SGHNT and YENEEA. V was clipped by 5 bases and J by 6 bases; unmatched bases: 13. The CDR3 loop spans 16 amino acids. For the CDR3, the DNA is TGTGCCAGCAGCCCTAGCCGAGGACAGGGGAGACAGACCCAGTACTTC. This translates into CASSPSRGQGRQTQYF. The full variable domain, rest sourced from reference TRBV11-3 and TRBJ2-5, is EAGVVQSPRYKIIEKKQPVAFWCNPISGHNTLYWYLQNLGQGPELLIRYENEEAVDDSQLPKDRFSAERLKGVDSTLKIQPAELGDSAVYLCASSPSRGQGRQTQYFGPGTRLLVL.

DNA for the CDR3: TGTGCCAGCAGCACCCCACTAGCGGGAGGACCCTACGAGCAGTACTTC. Amino acids: CASSTPLAGGPYEQYF. The chain links TRBV7-9 to TRBJ2-7; 12 bases match TRBD2. CDR1 and CDR2 from the germline V gene are SEHNR and FQNEAQ (reference sequence). The J segment lost 2 bases and the V segment lost 5 bases, leaving 7 bases of the junction unmatched. CDR3 length: 16 residues.